A selection of T cell receptor beta chains follows, all from one sample in a study of blood T cell repertoires in COVID-19. Data came from immunoSEQ multiplex PCR; TCRdb stores just in-frame clones and leaves some out. This table has about 280,000 clones, 88% appearing once. Sequenced: PBMCs or T cells enriched from blood (not recorded which). The receptors derive from a woman aged 30 to 39 who had recovered from COVID-19. Both conserved end residues are part of each CDR3.

>TRBJ2-3|TRBV10-3
CAISDSLAGTDTQYF
>TRBJ2-5|TRBV14
CASSLLGDRGQTQYF
>TRBJ2-5|TRBV3-1/TRBV3-2
CASSPSRTSGLGETQYF
>TRBJ1-2|TRBV6-2/TRBV6-3
CASSYVGQYGYTF
>TRBJ1-1|TRBV2
CASKRGQNTEAFF
>TRBJ1-6|TRBV27
CASSLSGGTGWAPLHF
>TRBJ2-1|TRBV3-1/TRBV3-2
CASSQTRSEQFF
>TRBJ1-1|TRBV10-3
CAISDLRGRPITEAFF
>TRBJ2-3|TRBV18
CASSLILNPGGADTQYF
>TRBJ2-4|TRBV3-1/TRBV3-2
CASSHSGLAGGLPKNIQYF
>TRBJ2-7|TRBV6-5
CASSYSGGEQYF
>TRBJ2-1|TRBV9
CASSVVGSLGIYNEQFF
>TRBJ2-3|TRBV10-3
CAIRTAGGTDTQYF
>TRBJ2-3|TRBV27
CASSTLPSGSSSTDTQYF
>TRBJ2-3|TRBV5-4
CASSGSGSTDTQYF
>TRBJ2-5|TRBV7-9
CASSSDRGFETQYF
>TRBJ2-7|TRBV2
CASMTAYEQYF
>TRBJ2-7|TRBV4-1
CASSQEGAGTKIAEQYF
>TRBJ2-6|TRBV9
CASSLRSEGAGANVLTF
>TRBJ1-5|TRBV24-1
CATSDPGQANQPQHF
>TRBJ1-4|TRBV27
CASSFTGGDEKLFF
>TRBJ1-2|TRBV10-3
CAIRGTSNYGYTF
>TRBJ1-3|TRBV27
CASRGTGGNTIYF
>TRBJ2-1|TRBV7-2
CASSSLLAGGGSEQFF
>TRBJ1-6|TRBV27
CASSPGTSANSPLHF
>TRBJ2-3|TRBV7-2
CASSLRSSADTQYF
>TRBJ1-1|TRBV29-1
CSVARRGGVSTEAFF
>TRBJ2-7|TRBV7-8
CASSPGQGAYEQYF
>TRBJ2-3|TRBV28
CASSFTDSTDTQYF
>TRBJ2-3|TRBV10-2
CASSDTGGPADTQYF
>TRBJ2-1|TRBV5-1
CASRGEDREQFF
>TRBJ1-1|TRBV7-9
CASSPWRETNTEAFF
>TRBJ2-7|TRBV5-1
CASSYGQYLYEQYF
>TRBJ2-5|TRBV9
CASSVDMGSSEGETQYF
>TRBJ1-1|TRBV28
CASRLTGDNTEAFF
>TRBJ2-6|TRBV18
CASSNSGVGANVLTF